Below, 2 T cell receptor beta chains from the same sample are listed, as sequenced in a study of PD-L1 blockade in urothelial cancer. Clones were read by immunoSEQ multiplex PCR, and TCRdb kept only the in-frame ones, dropping some. The data show around 46,000 clones, 88% seen once. The time point was: peripheral blood 6 weeks after treatment start. Sequenced here: PBMCs, sampled around atezolizumab (anti-PD-L1) treatment. These receptors were taken from a man aged 60 to 75 with urothelial cancer.

This chain uses TRBV5-4 with TRBJ1-1; D is undetermined. Trimming pared 0 bases from V and 1 base from J, leaving 10 bases between. The germline V gene encodes CDR1 SGHNT and CDR2 YYREEE (reference sequence). CDR3 length: 15 amino acids. CDR3 region: CASSLGAVPNTEAFF. CDR3 nucleotide sequence: TGTGCCAGCAGCTTGGGAGCGGTTCCGAACACTGAAGCTTTCTTT.

This clone was recorded only once. This sequence joins TRBV10-3 and TRBJ1-3; TRBD1 aligns across 9 bases. Unmatched junction bases numbered 2, after V lost 2 bases and J lost 0 bases. The CDR3 is made up of 16 amino acids. Germline V gene sequence: CDR1 ENHRY, CDR2 SYGVKD. CDR3 residues: CAISEPTGGSGNTIYF. DNA of the CDR3: TGTGCCATCAGTGAGCCGACAGGGGGCTCTGGAAACACCATATATTTT.